This T cell receptor beta chain appears in the sequencing data of a study of T-cell reconstitution after alpha-beta-depleted transplantation in children. Study results and limitations: Several hundred rapidly expanded clones from non-depleted graft cells reportedly supplied alpha-beta T cells about two months post-transplant. Newly generated T cells supplied most T-cell counts and diversity one year post-transplant. Certain patients had high TCRbeta diversity at day 60, and it came from recipient T cells and thymic progenitors that survived.

The library targeted TCRbeta and was prepared with unique molecular identifiers. TCRdb ran MiXCR on the PCR reads and lists one entry per CDR3 protein. The sample lists around 300,000 distinct CDR3 sequences, roughly 9.1% occurring once. The table lists this clonotype with a few counts. Its antigen is still unknown. The sequences come from PBMCs, collected before TCRalphabeta/CD19-depleted stem cell transplant. The receptor's source is a boy under two years old with acute myeloid leukemia, due to receive a stem cell transplant.

The CDR3 loop is CASSPGPGLNTGELFF. The CDR3 region has the DNA TGCGCCAGCAGCCCTGGGCCGGGACTAAACACCGGGGAGCTGTTTTTT. The chain is built from TRBV5-1 and TRBJ2-2; TRBD2 matches 7 bases. Looked up from germline, CDR1 is SGHRS and CDR2 is YFSETQ. This CDR3 has 16 residues. V was clipped by 4 bases and J by 2 bases; unmatched bases: 8.